Listed below are T cell receptor beta chains from one sample, sequenced in a study of control samples from healthy donors and cancer patients. Only in-frame clones appear in the TCRdb table, and some are missing; sequencing was by immunoSEQ multiplex PCR. The sample yields 90,000 or so clones, roughly 89% seen once. The specimen was PBMCs. The receptors derive from a woman aged 45-59 years with colorectal cancer. CDR3s include the opening cysteine and the closing phenylalanine or tryptophan. Fields, in order: D gene, J gene, CDR3 length, V gene, CDR3 protein. A D gene is named only where the DNA matches it firmly.

>-|TRBJ1-4|15|TRBV24-1
CATSSPTPRGEKLFF
>TRBD2|TRBJ2-1|15|TRBV28
CASSPASGGRNEQFF
>-|TRBJ1-3|13|TRBV5-1
CASSTGTGNTIYF
>-|TRBJ1-2|12|TRBV12-3/TRBV12-4
CASSYGDSGYTF
>-|TRBJ2-2|17|TRBV6-2/TRBV6-3
CASSYSPLDVNTGELFF
>-|TRBJ2-2|15|TRBV5-1
CASSLSPVNTGELFF
>-|TRBJ1-5|15|TRBV6-2/TRBV6-3
CASSRQGSGNQPQHF
>TRBD1|TRBJ1-2|15|TRBV6-2/TRBV6-3
CASSFPRQGDYGYTF
>TRBD1|TRBJ1-6|15|TRBV5-1
CASSQGQPFNSPLHF
>TRBD1|TRBJ2-2|16|TRBV9
CASSVTDRDLTGELFF
>TRBD1|TRBJ1-2|16|TRBV28
CASSSPGTGGIDGYTF
>-|TRBJ1-5|15|TRBV2
CASSVEGPGNQPQHF
>-|TRBJ1-5|14|TRBV5-1
CASSVGEAGQPQHF
>-|TRBJ1-1|15|TRBV10-3
CAISEQTGLNTEAFF
>-|TRBJ1-6|19|TRBV18
CASSPNLIRRLSYNSPLHF
>TRBD2|TRBJ2-3|15|TRBV4-3
CASSPSGGRTDTQYF
>-|TRBJ2-2|14|TRBV5-1
CASSFQGNTGELFF